This is a list of T cell receptor beta chains from one sample in a study of PD-1 blockade in classical Hodgkin lymphoma. Sequencing was performed with immunoSEQ multiplex PCR; in TCRdb, only in-frame clones are kept and a portion is missing. This table has roughly 32,000 clones, roughly four fifths appearing once. Sequencing used peripheral blood mononuclear cells (PBMCs), obtained at baseline. These receptors all stem from a human donor with classical Hodgkin lymphoma. The CDR3 runs from the conserved cysteine through the conserved F or W. Each record gives: clone size, D gene, V gene, J gene, CDR3 protein, CDR3 DNA. A D gene is named only where the DNA matches it firmly. For some rows the clone size is stated as once, few or many, or as a class when expanded; others skip it.

abundance: .
d_gene: TRBD2
v_gene: TRBV11-3
j_gene: TRBJ2-3
CDR3aa: CASSFFGGGTGGTDTQYF
CDR3nt: TGTGCCAGCAGCTTCTTCGGCGGGGGGACGGGGGGCACAGATACGCAGTATTTT

abundance: .
d_gene: TRBD1
v_gene: TRBV14
j_gene: TRBJ1-1
CDR3aa: CASSQVAGGNTEAFF
CDR3nt: TGTGCCAGCAGCCAAGTCGCAGGGGGAAACACTGAAGCTTTCTTT

abundance: .
d_gene: .
v_gene: TRBV4-2
j_gene: TRBJ2-1
CDR3aa: CASSSQVLGEQFF
CDR3nt: TGTGCCAGCAGCTCCCAAGTTTTAGGTGAGCAGTTCTTC

abundance: .
d_gene: .
v_gene: TRBV19
j_gene: TRBJ2-1
CDR3aa: CASSKLGDWKIEQFF
CDR3nt: TGTGCCAGTAGTAAATTGGGAGACTGGAAAATAGAGCAGTTCTTC

abundance: .
d_gene: TRBD2
v_gene: TRBV5-5
j_gene: TRBJ2-1
CDR3aa: CASSFSSGGVSEQFF
CDR3nt: TGTGCCAGCAGCTTTTCTAGCGGGGGGGTAAGTGAGCAGTTCTTC

abundance: .
d_gene: TRBD1
v_gene: TRBV19
j_gene: TRBJ2-2
CDR3aa: CASNRGNANTGELFF
CDR3nt: TGTGCCAGTAACAGGGGGAACGCGAACACCGGGGAGCTGTTTTTT

abundance: .
d_gene: TRBD2
v_gene: TRBV7-3
j_gene: TRBJ2-3
CDR3aa: CASSLRTSGETDTQYF
CDR3nt: TGTGCCAGCAGCTTACGGACTAGCGGGGAAACAGATACGCAGTATTTT

abundance: .
d_gene: TRBD1
v_gene: TRBV19
j_gene: TRBJ1-2
CDR3aa: CASSNRGGSYGYTF
CDR3nt: TGTGCCAGTAGTAATCGAGGGGGCAGCTATGGCTACACCTTC

abundance: .
d_gene: TRBD2
v_gene: TRBV9
j_gene: TRBJ2-3
CDR3aa: CASSVMGGGTDTQYF
CDR3nt: TGTGCCAGCAGCGTAATGGGGGGGGGCACAGATACGCAGTATTTT

abundance: .
d_gene: TRBD1
v_gene: TRBV6-1
j_gene: TRBJ2-1
CDR3aa: CASRLTGSNEQFF
CDR3nt: TGTGCCAGCCGCCTGACAGGGAGCAATGAGCAGTTCTTC

abundance: few
d_gene: .
v_gene: TRBV5-1
j_gene: TRBJ1-2
CDR3aa: CASSLDGDGYTF
CDR3nt: TGCGCCAGCAGCTTGGACGGGGATGGCTACACCTTC

abundance: .
d_gene: TRBD2
v_gene: TRBV28
j_gene: TRBJ2-3
CDR3aa: CASSRGRVTDTQYF
CDR3nt: TGTGCCAGCAGTCGCGGGAGGGTCACAGATACGCAGTATTTT

abundance: .
d_gene: TRBD1
v_gene: TRBV29-1
j_gene: TRBJ1-1
CDR3aa: CSVRGTGISNTEAFF
CDR3nt: TGCAGCGTTCGAGGGACAGGGATTTCGAACACTGAAGCTTTCTTT